This T cell receptor (beta chain) stems from a study of CD8+CD57+ T cells in acquired aplastic anemia. Patients who underwent sequencing had shown CD8+CD57+ cell expansion by flow cytometry. Among the patients, all had severe acquired aplastic anemia. It was genomic DNA that served as the template for profiling TCR beta VDJ and CDR3. TCRdb fed the reads into MiXCR, producing one record per CDR3 protein. The data hold about 470,000 distinct CDR3 sequences, with around a third observed a single time. Germline CDR1 reads GTSNPN; CDR2 reads SVGIG (reference sequence). The CDR3 has 15 amino acids. The V end lost 1 base, the J end lost 7 bases, and 19 bases lay between the germline ends. Only a few counts were recorded for this clonotype.

This TCR was sampled from a human donor with aplastic anemia. The V and J genes are TRBV30 and TRBJ1-2; tentative D call: TRBD1 (6 bases). The sequencing input was sorted CD4+, CD8+, or CD8+CD57+ T cells (not recorded which) from PBMCs. In DNA, the CDR3 is TGTGCCTGGAGTGAATCCTTAAGCGGGGGCCGTGGCTACACCTTC. This encodes CAWSESLSGGRGYTF.